This TCR beta chain is from a study of blood T cell repertoires in COVID-19. Across the study: Acute and convalescent COVID-19 specimens originated in the United States, Italy and Spain.

The germline V gene has CDR1 SGHRS and CDR2 YFSETQ. Trimming cost V 0 bases and J 4 bases, with 11 bases left between them. This CDR3 is 14 amino acids long. The table lists this clone with a count of one. In the authors' methods: Amplification of reference gene primers provided the estimated nucleated cell counts. TCRdb's copy holds only in-frame clones and misses some; the assay was immunoSEQ multiplex PCR. V, J and clone size were drawn from that table, and D and trimming were deduced from the DNA. The profile shows under 120,000 clones, about three quarters of them singletons. The specimen sequenced was peripheral blood. The V gene is TRBV5-1, the J gene TRBJ2-7; D not certain. The receptor was isolated from an elderly man with acute or convalescent COVID-19. The CDR3 loop reads CASSLDAGPYEQYF. Written as DNA, the CDR3 is TGCGCCAGCAGCTTGGATGCAGGCCCATACGAGCAGTACTTC.